Shown below are 18 T cell receptor beta chains from a single sample sequenced in a study of T cells after yellow fever vaccination. TCRdb passed the 5' RACE reads through MiXCR, listing each CDR3 protein once. Counted here are about 220,000 distinct CDR3 sequences, 3.2% occurring once; the ten biggest clones make up around 3%. The starting material was CD4+ T cells sorted from PBMCs, obtained 10 days after the yellow fever booster vaccination. These TCRs come from a man between 18 and 35 years old who received the YFV17D yellow fever vaccine.

This clonotype has a handful of counts. The V call is TRBV20-1, the J call TRBJ1-2, with D possibly matching TRBD1 (5 bases). The CDR3 is made up of 12 amino acids. The V end lost 8 bases, the J end lost 4 bases, and 14 bases lay between the germline ends. Germline V gene data show CDR1 as DFQATT and CDR2 as SNEGSKA (reference sequence). CDR3 in DNA: TGCAGTTCGAAAACTAGGGGCTATGGCTACACCTTC. Translating gives CSSKTRGYGYTF.

This clonotype was seen more than once but under ten times. V and J are TRBV5-1 and TRBJ2-3, with D perhaps matching TRBD2 (6 bases). V was cut by 2 bases and J by 6 bases, with 13 bases left in between. The CDR3 has 14 residues. In germline, CDR1 is SGHRS, CDR2 YFSETQ. CDR3 bases: TGCGCCAGCAGCTTCGGGGGTCTAGAGGATACGCAGTATTTT. Translating gives CASSFGGLEDTQYF.

This clonotype was counted at least ten times. The chain couples TRBV13 to TRBJ2-3; 11 nucleotides agree with TRBD2. The CDR3 has 17 residues. CDR1 PRHDT and CDR2 FYEKMQ come from the germline V gene (reference sequence). The junction had 6 bases not matched to a gene; V was cut back by 4 bases and J by 0 bases. CDR3 coding DNA: TGTGCCAGCAGCTCACGTGGGACTAGCGGTAGCACAGATACGCAGTATTTT. Amino acids: CASSSRGTSGSTDTQYF.

The rearrangement links TRBV5-3 to TRBJ2-3; TRBD2 matches at 10 bases. TRBV5-3 is designated an ORF whose function remains uncertain. The length of the CDR3 is 17 residues. V dropped 4 bases and J dropped 0; count of bases not matched to a gene: 8. The chain's CDR3 is CARSPPPLAGSTDTQYF. CDR3 DNA sequence: TGTGCCAGAAGCCCCCCTCCACTAGCGGGGAGCACAGATACGCAGTATTTT.

This clonotype was seen at least ten times. V is TRBV6-1 and J is TRBJ1-4, with a weak D call TRBD1 (6 bases). The V and J ends lost 7 bases and 7 bases respectively, with 16 bases between them. The CDR3 covers 14 residues. CDR1 MNHNS and CDR2 SASEGT come from the germline V gene. CDR3 in amino acids: CASTSLGGGEKLFF. CDR3 nucleotides: TGTGCCAGCACTTCATTAGGAGGGGGTGAAAAACTGTTTTTT.

This clonotype was observed a few times. This chain connects TRBV20-1 to TRBJ1-5; 8 positions match TRBD1. With V trimmed by 7 bases and J by 6 bases, 8 bases remained unmatched. The CDR3 sequence is 13 residues long. CDR1 is DFQATT and CDR2 is SNEGSKA in the germline V gene (reference sequence). This chain's CDR3 is CSGARQGSQPQHF. For the CDR3, the DNA is TGCAGTGGAGCCCGACAGGGGAGTCAGCCCCAGCATTTT.

Of note for this clonotype: The junction departs from the called germline gene at one end, perhaps through a read error. The rearrangement uses TRBV12-3 or TRBV12-4 and TRBJ1-6; TRBD1 agrees at 9 bases. CDR3 length: 15 amino acids. The CDR3 sequence is CASSLGLTGGRVLAF. CDR3 in DNA: TGTGCCAGCAGTTTAGGCCTCACAGGGGGCCGGGTACTGGCATTT.

This clonotype was seen ten or more times. The chain recombines TRBV12-3 or TRBV12-4 with TRBJ2-1, with 12 bases identical to TRBD2. CDR3 length: 15 amino acids. Trimming at V came to 6 bases and at J to 7 bases, leaving 7 bases not matched to a gene. CDR3 loop: CASSPPSGGVNEQFF. Written as DNA, the CDR3 is TGTGCCAGCAGCCCCCCTAGCGGGGGGGTTAATGAGCAGTTCTTC.

The sample holds a few counts of this clonotype. The chain has TRBV6-5 and TRBJ1-5; no clear D. Germline values: CDR1 MNHEY, CDR2 SVGAGI. The germline V and J ends were trimmed by 5 bases and 0 bases, with 11 bases remaining between them. The CDR3 is 15 residues long. The CDR3 spells CASSPTTNSNQPQHF. The DNA for the CDR3 is TGTGCCAGCAGTCCGACAACGAATAGCAATCAGCCCCAGCATTTT.

The chain uses TRBV4-3 and TRBJ2-2; 8 nucleotides align to TRBD1. J was trimmed by 5 bases and V by 6 bases; bases with no gene match: 2. Germline V lookup: CDR1 LGHNA, CDR2 YSLEER. CDR3 length: 13 residues. CDR3 coding DNA: TGCGCCAGCAGAAGGACAGGGACCGGGGAGCTGTTTTTT. Amino acid sequence: CASRRTGTGELFF.

At least ten counts were recorded for this clonotype. J is TRBJ2-2 and V is TRBV5-3; D gene uncertain. TRBV5-3 is treated as an ORF (open reading frame) with a function not yet certain. The length of the CDR3 is 16 residues. Trimming removed 0 bases at V and 0 bases at J, with 9 bases between. This CDR3 is CARSLGVGSNTGELFF. CDR3 coding DNA: TGTGCCAGAAGCTTGGGTGTAGGGTCGAACACCGGGGAGCTGTTTTTT.

The rearrangement uses TRBV5-1 and TRBJ1-4; no clear D. Germline V gene lookup returns CDR1 SGHRS and CDR2 YFSETQ. CDR3 length equals 15 residues. V lost 5 bases to trimming and J lost 0 bases, with 11 bases between them. The CDR3 DNA reads TGCGCCAGCAGTGGGCAGTCCGCAACTAATGAAAAACTGTTTTTT. It yields the protein CASSGQSATNEKLFF.

The sample holds many counts of this clonotype. The chain couples TRBV27 to TRBJ2-2, with a tentative D call TRBD1 (6 bases). Germline V gene lookup returns CDR1 MNHEY and CDR2 SMNVEV (reference sequence). The V end lost 5 bases, the J end lost 6 bases, and 16 bases lay between the germline ends. The CDR3 covers 15 residues. The CDR3 coding sequence is TGTGCCAGCAGTCTACAGGGAAGAGTGGCCGGGGAGCTGTTTTTT. This sequence encodes CASSLQGRVAGELFF.

The chain carries TRBV6-5 and TRBJ2-6; D is unresolved. This CDR3 is built from 15 residues. From germline, CDR1 is MNHEY and CDR2 SVGAGI. The V gene lost 6 bases and the J gene lost 0 bases, with 9 bases spanning the gap. The CDR3 DNA reads TGTGCCAGCAGGCCCCTGGGCTCTGGGGCCAACGTCCTGACTTTC. It yields the protein CASRPLGSGANVLTF.

This clonotype has a count of ten or more. V gene TRBV7-2 combines with J gene TRBJ1-5; D unclear. Germline CDR1 reads SGHTA; CDR2 reads FQGNSA. The CDR3 contains 14 residues. The germline V and J ends were trimmed by 2 bases and 0 bases, with 5 bases remaining between them. CDR3 DNA sequence: TGTGCCAGCAGCTTATGGGATAGCAATCAGCCCCAGCATTTT. The encoded protein is CASSLWDSNQPQHF.

This clonotype came up many times. V is TRBV29-1 and J is TRBJ2-1; 10 nucleotides align to TRBD1. Germline CDR1 and CDR2: SQVTM and ANQGSEA. CDR3 length equals 14 residues. The V gene end was trimmed by 7 bases and the J gene end by 4 bases; junction bases not matched to a gene: 7. The CDR3 spells CSAAGQGPYNEQFF. CDR3 in DNA: TGCAGCGCCGCGGGACAGGGGCCTTACAATGAGCAGTTCTTC.

On this clonotype: The junction does not match germline at one end; this may be a read error. The chain employs TRBV19 and TRBJ1-1; unclear D gene. Per germline, CDR1 LNHDA and CDR2 SQIVND (reference sequence). The CDR3 length is 12 residues. The CDR3 sequence is CASMRSNSEAFF. For the CDR3, the DNA is TGTGCCAGTATGCGCTCGAACTCTGAAGCTTTCTTT.

This clonotype was recorded many times. This chain joins TRBV10-3 and TRBJ2-7; a weak D match, TRBD2 (5 bases). This CDR3 comprises 14 residues. The V end lost 4 bases, the J end lost 2 bases, and 12 bases lay between the germline ends. The germline gives CDR1 ENHRY, CDR2 SYGVKD. The CDR3 region has the DNA TGTGCCATCAGTGGGTCTAGCTATACCTACGAGCAGTACTTC. It specifies CAISGSSYTYEQYF.